In its sample, the clone carrying this T cell receptor beta chain is medium-sized. Its antigen is unknown. Individual cDNA molecules each carried unique molecular identifiers attached by the library. One entry per CDR3 protein results from TCRdb running MiXCR on the RACE reads. The repertoire holds roughly 160,000 distinct CDR3 sequences, with roughly 14% as singletons. The source of the sample is a study of human T cells and chemical hapten exposure. General observations from the study: Expanded TCRs clustered into significantly more large CDR3 similarity groups than controls, the analysis revealed. No change in TCRs above 1 in 1000 frequency was produced by DPC sensitization.

The CDR3 spans 16 residues. As for time point: patch test 1, 2 weeks after DPC sensitization. Specified treatment: therapeutic diphenylcyclopropenone sensitization with weekly scalp DPC. This receptor was taken from a woman in her twenties or thirties with alopecia areata. Some clones in this sample may be carry-over from other donors' samples. The sample was whole blood, taken in connection with sensitization to the hapten diphenylcyclopropenone (DPC). This chain links TRBV21-1 with TRBJ1-4. TRBV21-1 is described as a pseudogene. Here the CDR3 reads CASSRLQCDINEKLFF. The CDR3 DNA follows: TGTGCCAGCAGCAGACTTCAGTGTGACATTAATGAAAAACTGTTTTTT.